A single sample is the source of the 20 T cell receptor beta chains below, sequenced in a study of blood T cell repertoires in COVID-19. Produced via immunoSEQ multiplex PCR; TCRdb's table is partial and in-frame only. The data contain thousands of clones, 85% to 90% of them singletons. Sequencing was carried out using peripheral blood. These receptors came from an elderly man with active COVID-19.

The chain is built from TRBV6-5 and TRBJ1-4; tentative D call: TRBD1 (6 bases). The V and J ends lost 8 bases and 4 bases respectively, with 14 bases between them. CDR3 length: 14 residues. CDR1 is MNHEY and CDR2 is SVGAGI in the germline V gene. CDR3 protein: CASSRRGGNEKLFF. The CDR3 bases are TGTGCCAGCTCAAGAAGGGGGGGTAATGAAAAACTGTTTTTT.

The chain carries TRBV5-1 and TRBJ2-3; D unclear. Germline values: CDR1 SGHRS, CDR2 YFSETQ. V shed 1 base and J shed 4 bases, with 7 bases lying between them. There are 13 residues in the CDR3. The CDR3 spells CASSLRLADTQYF. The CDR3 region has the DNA TGCGCCAGCAGCTTGAGACTTGCAGATACGCAGTATTTT.

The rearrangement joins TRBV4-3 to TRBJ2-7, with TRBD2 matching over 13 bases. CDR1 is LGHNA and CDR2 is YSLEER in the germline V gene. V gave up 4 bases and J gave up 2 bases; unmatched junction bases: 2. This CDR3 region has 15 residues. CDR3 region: CASSPGTSGTYEQYF. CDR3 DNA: TGCGCCAGCAGCCCGGGGACTAGCGGGACCTACGAGCAGTACTTC.

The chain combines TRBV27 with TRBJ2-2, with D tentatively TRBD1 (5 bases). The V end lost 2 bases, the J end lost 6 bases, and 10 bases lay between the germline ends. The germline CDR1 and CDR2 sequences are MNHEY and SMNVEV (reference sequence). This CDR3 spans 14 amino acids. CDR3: CASSLVLGAGELFF. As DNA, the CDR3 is TGTGCCAGCAGTTTAGTTTTAGGGGCCGGGGAGCTGTTTTTT.

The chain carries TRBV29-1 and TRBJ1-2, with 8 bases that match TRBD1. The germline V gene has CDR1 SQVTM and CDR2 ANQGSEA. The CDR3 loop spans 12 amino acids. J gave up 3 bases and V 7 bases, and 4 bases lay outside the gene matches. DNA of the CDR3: TGCAGCGCCCTGGACAGGGACTATGGCTACACCTTC. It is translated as CSALDRDYGYTF. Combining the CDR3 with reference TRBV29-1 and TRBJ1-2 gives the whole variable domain SAVISQKPSRDICQRGTSLTIQCQVDSQVTMMFWYRQQPGQSLTLIATANQGSEATYESGFVIDKFPISRPNLTFSTLTVSNMSPEDSSIYLCSALDRDYGYTFGSGTRLTVV.

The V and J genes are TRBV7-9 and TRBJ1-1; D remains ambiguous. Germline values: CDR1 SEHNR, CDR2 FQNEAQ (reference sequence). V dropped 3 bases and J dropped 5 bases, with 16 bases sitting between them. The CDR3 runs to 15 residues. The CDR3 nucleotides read TGTGCCAGCAGCTTTCTTGAGTCACGGGGAACTGAAGCTTTCTTT. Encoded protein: CASSFLESRGTEAFF.

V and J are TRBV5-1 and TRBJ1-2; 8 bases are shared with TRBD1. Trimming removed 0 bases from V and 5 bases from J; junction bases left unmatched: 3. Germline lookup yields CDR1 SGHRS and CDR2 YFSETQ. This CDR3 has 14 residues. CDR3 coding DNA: TGCGCCAGCAGCTTGGGGACAGGGAGTTATGGCTACACCTTC. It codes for CASSLGTGSYGYTF.

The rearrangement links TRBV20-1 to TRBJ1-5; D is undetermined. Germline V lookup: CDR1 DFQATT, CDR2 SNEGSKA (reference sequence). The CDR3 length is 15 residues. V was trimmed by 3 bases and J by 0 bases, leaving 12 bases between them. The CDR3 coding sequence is TGCAGTGCTAGTCCCCGCGGGGTTAGCAATCAGCCCCAGCATTTT. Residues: CSASPRGVSNQPQHF.

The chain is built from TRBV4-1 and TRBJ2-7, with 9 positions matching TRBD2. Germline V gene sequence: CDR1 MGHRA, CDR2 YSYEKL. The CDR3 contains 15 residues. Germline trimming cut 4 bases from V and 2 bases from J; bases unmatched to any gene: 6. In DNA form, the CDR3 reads TGCGCCAGCAGCCGGACGGCTAGCGGGACCTACGAGCAGTACTTC. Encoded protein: CASSRTASGTYEQYF.

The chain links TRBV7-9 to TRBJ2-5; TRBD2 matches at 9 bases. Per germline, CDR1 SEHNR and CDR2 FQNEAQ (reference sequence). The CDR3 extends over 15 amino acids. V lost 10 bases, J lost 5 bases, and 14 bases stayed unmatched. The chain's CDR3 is CATQTSGSSRETQYF. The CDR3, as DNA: TGTGCCACCCAGACTAGCGGCTCCTCCCGGGAGACCCAGTACTTC.

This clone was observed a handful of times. This CDR3 reads CASSFPTGGRFF. CDR3 coding DNA: TGTGCCAGCAGTTTTCCCACAGGGGGCCGTTTCTTT. This chain joins TRBV28 and TRBJ1-1; TRBD1 matches at 9 bases. Trimming removed 3 bases from V and 13 bases from J; junction bases left unmatched: 6. This CDR3 region has 12 residues. Germline CDR1 is MDHEN and CDR2 is SYDVKM.

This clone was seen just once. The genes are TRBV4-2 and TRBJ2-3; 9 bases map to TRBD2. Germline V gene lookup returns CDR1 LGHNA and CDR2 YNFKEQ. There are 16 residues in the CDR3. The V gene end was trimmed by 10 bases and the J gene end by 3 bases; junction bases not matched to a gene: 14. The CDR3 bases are TGTGCCACCCGAACTTTCGGCGGGAGGGGGACAGATACGCAGTATTTT. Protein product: CATRTFGGRGTDTQYF.

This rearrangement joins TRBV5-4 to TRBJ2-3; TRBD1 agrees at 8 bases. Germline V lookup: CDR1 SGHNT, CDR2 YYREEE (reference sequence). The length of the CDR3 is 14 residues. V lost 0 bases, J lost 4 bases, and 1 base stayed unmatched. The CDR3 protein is CASSLGTGPDTQYF. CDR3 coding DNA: TGTGCCAGCAGCTTGGGGACAGGGCCAGATACGCAGTATTTT.

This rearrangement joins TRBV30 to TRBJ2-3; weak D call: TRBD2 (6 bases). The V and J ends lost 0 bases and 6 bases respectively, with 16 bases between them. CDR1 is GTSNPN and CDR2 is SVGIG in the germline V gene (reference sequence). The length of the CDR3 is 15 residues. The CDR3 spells CAWSVELRGRDTQYF. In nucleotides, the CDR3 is TGTGCCTGGAGTGTAGAGTTACGGGGGAGGGATACGCAGTATTTT.

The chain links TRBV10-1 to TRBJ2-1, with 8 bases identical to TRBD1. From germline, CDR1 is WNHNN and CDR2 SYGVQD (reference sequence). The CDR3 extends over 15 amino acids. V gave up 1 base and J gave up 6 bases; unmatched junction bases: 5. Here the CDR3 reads CASSEFAGGGNEQFF. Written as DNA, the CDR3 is TGCGCCAGCAGTGAGTTCGCAGGGGGCGGCAATGAGCAGTTCTTC.

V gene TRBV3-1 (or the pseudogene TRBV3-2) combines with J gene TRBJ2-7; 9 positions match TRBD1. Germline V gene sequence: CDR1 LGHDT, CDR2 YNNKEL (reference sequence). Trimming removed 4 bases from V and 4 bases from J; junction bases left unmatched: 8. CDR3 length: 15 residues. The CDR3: CASSLTDRGLYEQYF. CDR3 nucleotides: TGTGCCAGCAGCCTTACGGACAGGGGTTTATACGAGCAGTACTTC.

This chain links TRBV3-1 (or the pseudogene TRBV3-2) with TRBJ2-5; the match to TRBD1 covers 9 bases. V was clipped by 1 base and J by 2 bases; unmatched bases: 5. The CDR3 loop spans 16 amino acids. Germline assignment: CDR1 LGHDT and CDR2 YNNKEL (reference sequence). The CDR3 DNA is TGTGCCAGCAGCCAAGTTGGGACAGGGCAACAAGAGACCCAGTACTTC. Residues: CASSQVGTGQQETQYF.

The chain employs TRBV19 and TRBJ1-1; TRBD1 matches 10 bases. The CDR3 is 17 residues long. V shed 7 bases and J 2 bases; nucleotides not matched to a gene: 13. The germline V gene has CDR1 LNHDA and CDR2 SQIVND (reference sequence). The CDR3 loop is CASKIDRGLPFNTEAFF. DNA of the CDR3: TGTGCCAGTAAAATCGACAGGGGGCTCCCCTTTAACACTGAAGCTTTCTTT.

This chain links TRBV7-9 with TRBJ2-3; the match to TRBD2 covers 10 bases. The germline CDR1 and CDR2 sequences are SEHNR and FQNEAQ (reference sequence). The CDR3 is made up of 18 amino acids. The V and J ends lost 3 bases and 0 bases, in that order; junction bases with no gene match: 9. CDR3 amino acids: CASSLRGLALTSTDTQYF. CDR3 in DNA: TGTGCCAGCAGCTTGAGGGGACTAGCGCTGACTAGCACAGATACGCAGTATTTT.

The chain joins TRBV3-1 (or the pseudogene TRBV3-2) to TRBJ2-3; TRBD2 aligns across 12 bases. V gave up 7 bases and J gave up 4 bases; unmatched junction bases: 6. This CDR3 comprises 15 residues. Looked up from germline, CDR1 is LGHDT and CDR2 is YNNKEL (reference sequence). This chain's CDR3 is CASNKRTSGADTQYF. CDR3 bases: TGTGCCAGCAACAAACGGACTAGCGGGGCAGATACGCAGTATTTT.